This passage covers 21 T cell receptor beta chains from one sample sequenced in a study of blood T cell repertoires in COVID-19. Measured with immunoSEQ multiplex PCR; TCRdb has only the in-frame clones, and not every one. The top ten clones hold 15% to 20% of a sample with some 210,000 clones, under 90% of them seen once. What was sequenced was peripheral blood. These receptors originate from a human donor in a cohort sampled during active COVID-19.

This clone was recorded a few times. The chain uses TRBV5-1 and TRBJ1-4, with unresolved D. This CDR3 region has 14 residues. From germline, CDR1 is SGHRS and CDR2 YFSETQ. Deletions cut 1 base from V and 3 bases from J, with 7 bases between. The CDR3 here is CASSLLGPNEKLFF. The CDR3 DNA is TGCGCCAGCAGCTTGCTAGGTCCTAATGAAAAACTGTTTTTT.

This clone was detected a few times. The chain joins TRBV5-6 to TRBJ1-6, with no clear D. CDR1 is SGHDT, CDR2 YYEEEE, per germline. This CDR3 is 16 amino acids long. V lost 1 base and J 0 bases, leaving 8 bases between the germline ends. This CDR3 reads CASSLRASSYNSPLHF. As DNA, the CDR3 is TGTGCCAGCAGCTTGCGAGCGAGCTCCTATAATTCACCCCTCCACTTT.

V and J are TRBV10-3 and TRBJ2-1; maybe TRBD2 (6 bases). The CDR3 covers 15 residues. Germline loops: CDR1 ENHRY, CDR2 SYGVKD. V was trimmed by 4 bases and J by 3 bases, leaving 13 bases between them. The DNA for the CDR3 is TGTGCCATCAGTGGACGGGGACTCCACTACAATGAGCAGTTCTTC. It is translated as CAISGRGLHYNEQFF.

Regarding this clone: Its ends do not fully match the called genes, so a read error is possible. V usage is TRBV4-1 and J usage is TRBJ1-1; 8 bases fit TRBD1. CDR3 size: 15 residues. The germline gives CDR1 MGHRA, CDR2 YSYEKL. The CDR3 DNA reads TGCGCCAGCAGCGTAAGGGACAGGCAGAACTCTGAAGCTTTCTTT. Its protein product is CASSVRDRQNSEAFF.

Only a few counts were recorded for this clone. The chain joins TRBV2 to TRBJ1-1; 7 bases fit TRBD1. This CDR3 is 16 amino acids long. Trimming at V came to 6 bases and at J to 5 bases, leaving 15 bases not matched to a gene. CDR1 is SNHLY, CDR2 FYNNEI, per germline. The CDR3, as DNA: TGTGCCAGCAGAGAGGGGGCAGGGCAGGTAAAGACTGAAGCTTTCTTT. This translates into CASREGAGQVKTEAFF.

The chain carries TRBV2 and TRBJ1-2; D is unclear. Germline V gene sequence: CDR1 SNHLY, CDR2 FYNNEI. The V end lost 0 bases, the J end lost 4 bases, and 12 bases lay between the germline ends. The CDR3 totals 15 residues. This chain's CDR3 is CASSEAIEGSYGYTF. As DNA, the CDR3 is TGTGCCAGCAGTGAAGCTATAGAGGGCTCCTATGGCTACACCTTC.

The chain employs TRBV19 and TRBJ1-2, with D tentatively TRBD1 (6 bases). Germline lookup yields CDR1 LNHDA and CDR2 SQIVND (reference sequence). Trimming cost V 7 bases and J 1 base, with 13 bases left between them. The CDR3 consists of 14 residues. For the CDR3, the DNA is TGTGCCAGTAAAATGGGGACAAATAACTATGGCTACACCTTC. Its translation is CASKMGTNNYGYTF.

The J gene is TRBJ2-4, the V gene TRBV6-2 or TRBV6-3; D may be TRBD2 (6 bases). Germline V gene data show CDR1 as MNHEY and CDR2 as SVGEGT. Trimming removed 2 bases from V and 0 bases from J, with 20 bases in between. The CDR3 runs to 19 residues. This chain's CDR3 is CASSYGVGRRVIAKNIQYF. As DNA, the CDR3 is TGTGCCAGCAGTTACGGGGTAGGGAGGAGGGTTATAGCCAAAAACATTCAGTACTTC.

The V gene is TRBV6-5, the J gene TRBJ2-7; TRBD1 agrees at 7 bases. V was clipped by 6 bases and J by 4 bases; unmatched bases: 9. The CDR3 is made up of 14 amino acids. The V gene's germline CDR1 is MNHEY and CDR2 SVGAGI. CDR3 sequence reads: CASRDRQGGYEQYV. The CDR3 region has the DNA TGTGCCAGCAGGGATCGACAGGGTGGATACGAGCAGTACGTC.

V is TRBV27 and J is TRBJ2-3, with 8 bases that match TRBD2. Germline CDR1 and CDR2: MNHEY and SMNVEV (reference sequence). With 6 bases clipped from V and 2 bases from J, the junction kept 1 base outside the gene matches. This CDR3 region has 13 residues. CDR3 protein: CASRLAATDTQYF. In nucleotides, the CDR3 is TGTGCCAGCAGACTAGCGGCCACAGATACGCAGTATTTT.

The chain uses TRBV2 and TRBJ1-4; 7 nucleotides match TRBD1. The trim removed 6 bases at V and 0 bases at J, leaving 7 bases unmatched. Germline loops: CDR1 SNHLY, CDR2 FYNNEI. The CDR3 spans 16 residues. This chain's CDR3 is CASRRDRGATNEKLFF. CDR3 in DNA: TGTGCCAGCAGGCGGGACAGAGGTGCAACTAATGAAAAACTGTTTTTT.

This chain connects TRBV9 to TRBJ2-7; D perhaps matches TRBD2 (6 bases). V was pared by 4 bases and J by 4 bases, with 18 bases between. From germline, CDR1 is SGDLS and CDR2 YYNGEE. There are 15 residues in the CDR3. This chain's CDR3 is CASSRGTLGGYEQYF. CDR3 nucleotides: TGTGCCAGCAGCCGGGGAACCCTGGGGGGATACGAGCAGTACTTC.

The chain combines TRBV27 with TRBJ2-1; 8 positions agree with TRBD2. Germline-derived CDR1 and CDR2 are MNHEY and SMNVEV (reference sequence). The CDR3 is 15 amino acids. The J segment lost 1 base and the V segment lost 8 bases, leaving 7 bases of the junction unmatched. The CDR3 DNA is TGTGCCAGCTCCCCCCGGGAGGGGTCCTACAATGAGCAGTTCTTC. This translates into CASSPREGSYNEQFF.

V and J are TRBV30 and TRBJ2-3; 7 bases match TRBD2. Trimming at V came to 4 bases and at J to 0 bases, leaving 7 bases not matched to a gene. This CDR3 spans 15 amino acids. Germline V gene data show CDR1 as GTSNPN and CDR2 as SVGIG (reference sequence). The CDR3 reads CAWMGGSGSTDTQYF. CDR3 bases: TGTGCCTGGATGGGAGGGAGTGGAAGCACAGATACGCAGTATTTT.

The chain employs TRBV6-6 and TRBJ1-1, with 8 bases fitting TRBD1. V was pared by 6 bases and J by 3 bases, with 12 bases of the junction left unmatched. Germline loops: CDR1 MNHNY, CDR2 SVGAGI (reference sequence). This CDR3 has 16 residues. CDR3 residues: CASSSPDRGSYTEAFF. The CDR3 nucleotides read TGTGCCAGCAGCTCGCCTGACAGGGGAAGTTACACTGAAGCTTTCTTT.

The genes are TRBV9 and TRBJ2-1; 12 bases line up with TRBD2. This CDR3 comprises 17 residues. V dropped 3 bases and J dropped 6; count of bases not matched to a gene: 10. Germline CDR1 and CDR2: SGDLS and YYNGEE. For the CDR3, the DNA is TGTGCCAGCAGCGACCCGATCAGGGGACTAGCGGGCAATGAGCAGTTCTTC. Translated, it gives CASSDPIRGLAGNEQFF.

The CDR3 loop reads CASSSRQENSPLHF. Here the CDR3 DNA reads TGTGCCAGCAGCTCCCGACAGGAGAATTCACCCCTCCACTTT. This chain joins TRBV3-1 (or the pseudogene TRBV3-2) and TRBJ1-6; a weak D match, TRBD1 (6 bases). Looked up from germline, CDR1 is LGHDT and CDR2 is YNNKEL (reference sequence). Trimming cost V 5 bases and J 7 bases, with 12 bases left between them. The CDR3 has 14 amino acids.

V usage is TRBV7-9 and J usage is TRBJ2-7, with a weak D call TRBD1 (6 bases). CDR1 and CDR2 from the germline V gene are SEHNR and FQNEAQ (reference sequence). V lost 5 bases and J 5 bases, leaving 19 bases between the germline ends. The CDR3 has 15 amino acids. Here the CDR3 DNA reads TGTGCCAGCAGCCTCGAGACACACAGGGTCCACGAGCAGTACTTC. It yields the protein CASSLETHRVHEQYF.

The CDR3 here is CSASFQSNQPQHF. In DNA form, the CDR3 reads TGCAGTGCTAGTTTCCAGTCCAATCAGCCCCAGCATTTT. This chain connects TRBV20-1 to TRBJ1-5, with D uncertain. The CDR3 has 13 amino acids. CDR1 is DFQATT, CDR2 SNEGSKA, per germline (reference sequence). The germline V and J ends were trimmed by 3 bases and 3 bases, with 9 bases remaining between them.

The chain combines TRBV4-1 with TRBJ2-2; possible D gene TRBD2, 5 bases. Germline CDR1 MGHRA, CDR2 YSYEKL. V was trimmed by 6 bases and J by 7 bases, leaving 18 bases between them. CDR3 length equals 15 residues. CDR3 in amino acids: CASSLSDGGYGELFF. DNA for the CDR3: TGCGCCAGCAGTCTCTCAGACGGCGGGTACGGGGAGCTGTTTTTT.

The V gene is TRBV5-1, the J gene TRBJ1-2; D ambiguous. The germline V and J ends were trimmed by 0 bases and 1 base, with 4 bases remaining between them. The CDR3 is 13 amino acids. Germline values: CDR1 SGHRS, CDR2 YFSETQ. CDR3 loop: CASSLANNYGYTF. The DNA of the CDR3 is TGCGCCAGCAGCTTGGCCAATAACTATGGCTACACCTTC.